Here is one T cell receptor (beta chain) with its context. TCRdb redid the calling of the 5' RACE reads with MiXCR, one entry per CDR3 protein. This table has around 650,000 distinct CDR3 sequences, about 7% appearing once. Trimming pared 2 bases from V and 0 bases from J, leaving 10 bases between. The CDR3 is 14 amino acids. Germline-derived CDR1 and CDR2 are DFQATT and SNEGSKA (reference sequence). This sample was taken from a study of identical twins. This same sample was also taken into another study, of yellow fever vaccine responses in identical twins.

This sequence was found in a woman younger than 30 in good health. The source material was PBMCs. The chain has TRBV20-1 and TRBJ1-1; D not certain. CDR3 loop: CSARTGSMNTEAFF. The CDR3 DNA follows: TGCAGTGCTAGAACTGGCTCCATGAACACTGAAGCTTTCTTT.